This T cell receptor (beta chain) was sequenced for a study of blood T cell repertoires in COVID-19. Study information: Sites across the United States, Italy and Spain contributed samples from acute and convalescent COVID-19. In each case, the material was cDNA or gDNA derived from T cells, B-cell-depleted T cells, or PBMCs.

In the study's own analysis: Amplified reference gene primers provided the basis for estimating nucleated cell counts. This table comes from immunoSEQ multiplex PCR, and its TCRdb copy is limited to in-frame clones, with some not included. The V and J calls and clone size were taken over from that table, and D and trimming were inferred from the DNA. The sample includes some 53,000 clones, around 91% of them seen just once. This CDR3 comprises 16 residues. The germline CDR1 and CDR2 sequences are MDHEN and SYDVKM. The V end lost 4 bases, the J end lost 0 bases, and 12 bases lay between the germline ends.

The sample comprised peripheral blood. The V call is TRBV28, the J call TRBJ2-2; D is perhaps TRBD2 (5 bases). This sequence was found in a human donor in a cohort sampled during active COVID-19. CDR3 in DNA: TGTGCCAGCAGTTCCGCGGGCGCAACGAACACCGGGGAGCTGTTTTTT. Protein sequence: CASSSAGATNTGELFF.